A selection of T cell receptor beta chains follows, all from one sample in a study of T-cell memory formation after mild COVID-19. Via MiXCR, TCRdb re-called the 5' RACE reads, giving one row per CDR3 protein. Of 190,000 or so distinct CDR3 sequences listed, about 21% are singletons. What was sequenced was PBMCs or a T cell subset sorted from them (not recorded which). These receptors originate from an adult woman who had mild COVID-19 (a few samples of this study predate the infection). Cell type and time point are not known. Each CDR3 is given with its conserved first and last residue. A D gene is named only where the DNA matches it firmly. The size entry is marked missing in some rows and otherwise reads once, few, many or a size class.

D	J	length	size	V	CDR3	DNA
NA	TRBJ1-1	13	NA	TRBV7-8	CASSSRVNTEAFF	TGTGCCAGCAGCTCGCGAGTGAACACTGAAGCTTTCTTT
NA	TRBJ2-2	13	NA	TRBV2	CASPGVGTGELFF	TGTGCCAGCCCCGGGGTCGGCACCGGGGAGCTGTTTTTT
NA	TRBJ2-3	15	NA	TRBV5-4	CASSLPGGPTDTQYF	TGTGCCAGCAGCTTACCAGGTGGGCCCACCGATACGCAGTATTTT
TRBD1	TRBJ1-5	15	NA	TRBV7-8	CASSSRDRGYQPQHF	TGTGCCAGCAGCTCCCGGGACAGGGGTTATCAGCCCCAGCATTTT
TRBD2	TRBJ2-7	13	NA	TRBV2	CARGSGVKYEQYF	TGTGCCAGGGGTAGCGGGGTTAAATACGAGCAGTACTTC
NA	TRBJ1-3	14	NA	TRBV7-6	CASSLKTRADTIYF	TGTGCCAGCAGCTTAAAAACCAGGGCGGACACCATATATTTT
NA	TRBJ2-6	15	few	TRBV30	CAWSVGQPGANVLTF	TGTGCCTGGAGTGTTGGACAGCCTGGGGCCAACGTCCTGACTTTC
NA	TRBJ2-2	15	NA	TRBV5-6	CASSWGPSGTGELFF	TGTGCCAGCAGCTGGGGACCTTCGGGGACCGGGGAGCTGTTTTTT
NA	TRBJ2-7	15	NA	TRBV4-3	CASSQELRQSYEQYF	TGCGCCAGCAGCCAAGAATTACGGCAGTCATACGAGCAGTACTTC
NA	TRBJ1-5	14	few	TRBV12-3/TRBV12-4	CASSLRQLDLPQHF	TGTGCCAGCAGTTTACGACAGTTAGATCTGCCCCAGCATTTT
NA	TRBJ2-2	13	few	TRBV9	CASSRDGTGELFF	TGTGCCAGCAGCAGAGACGGAACCGGGGAGCTGTTTTTT